Listed below are T cell receptor beta chains from one sample, sequenced in a study of shared clonotypes between healthy human individuals. Method: immunoSEQ multiplex PCR; TCRdb's copy keeps in-frame clones and lacks some. The table has about 960,000 clones, over 60% seen once. The sample was memory CD4+ T cells sorted from blood. The receptors shown here come from a man younger than 30 in good health. CDR3s leave out the opening cysteine and the closing phenylalanine or tryptophan. A D gene is named only where the DNA matches it firmly. The size entry is marked missing in some rows and otherwise reads once, few, many or a size class.

>TRBD2|TRBV7-9|.
ATLGTSNTGELF
>.|TRBV14|.
ASSLISLTPRHEQY
>.|TRBV19|.
ASSPQGTREQY
>.|TRBV18|.
ASSPPSTDTQY
>.|TRBV4-2|.
ASSQATGQTNSPLH
>TRBD1|TRBV10-3|once
AISPGQINNEQF
>.|TRBV19|.
ATKVPGPYQPQH
>.|TRBV7-9|.
ASSQVRANEKLF
>.|TRBV9|once
ASSVEILGAYEQY
>TRBD1|TRBV7-2|.
ASTQPGQVYGYT
>.|TRBV27|.
ASTQDSGANVLT
>.|TRBV15|.
ATSRGGQISGNTIY
>.|TRBV28|.
ASSLISEAF
>TRBD1|TRBV6-1|.
ASSKDRVKNIQY
>TRBD2|TRBV7-9|few
ASSLAAGGDNEQF
>TRBD1|TRBV29-1|few
SARGGTGVETQY
>.|TRBV6-9|.
ASRHYSSRVALASSTDTQY
>.|TRBV30|.
AWSAGAKQPQH
>TRBD2|TRBV7-9|.
ASSRRLAGGTGELF
>TRBD1|TRBV28|.
ASARGTGLQETQY
>.|TRBV27|.
ASSQRPSYEQY
>TRBD1|TRBV28|.
ASSAGTEPYEQY
>TRBD1|TRBV5-1|.
ASSPGQGSYNSPLH
>.|TRBV30|.
AWSVGTNSPLH
>TRBD1|TRBV19|.
ASSPQGAWYEQY
>.|TRBV30|once
AWSYGPQRRMPVGNEQF
>.|TRBV5-5|.
ASSLEYVGSETQY
>TRBD1|TRBV2|.
ASSEDRGLRSPLH
>TRBD1|TRBV9|few
ASSSRDRRVGELF
>TRBD2|TRBV5-1|.
ASSMTSGKTDTQY
>.|TRBV6-4|.
ASSQTGNSPLH
>.|TRBV2|.
ASSEPPKPEAF
>.|TRBV29-1|.
SVVRSWRRALTGANVLT
>.|TRBV30|once
AWRKETNTEAF
>.|TRBV5-8|.
ASSRWGTSEGLETQY
>TRBD1|TRBV7-2|once
ASSLVVGTGTGNTIY
>TRBD1|TRBV2|few
ASSGGQGHRQPQH
>.|TRBV6-1|.
ASSEKGRAF
>TRBD2|TRBV6-6|.
ASRGLGVYNEQF
>.|TRBV7-6|.
ASSLNSIDTQY
>TRBD2|TRBV7-2|.
ASILLAGNQETQY
>TRBD2|TRBV4-1|.
ASSRGLADYNEQF
>TRBD1|TRBV5-4|.
ASSWGQGSDYGYT
>.|TRBV6-6|.
AGGTGSGANVLT
>.|TRBV5-1|.
ASSLSPGTDTQY
>.|TRBV5-6|.
ASSRPATGVTYEQY
>.|TRBV6-1|.
ASRWDGPYEQY
>.|TRBV6-1|.
ASSEAQDPRRGEQY
>.|TRBV7-9|.
ASSSRQSTDTQY
>.|TRBV30|.
AWNPGLDEKLF
>.|TRBV5-4|.
ASSLGQRNTEAF
>.|TRBV6-6|.
ASRDRQDTGYEQY